This TCR beta chain was captured in a study of blood T cell repertoires in COVID-19. Study overall: Acute-phase and convalescent COVID-19 samples originated in the United States, Italy and Spain. From T cells, B-cell-depleted T cells, or PBMCs came the material, which was cDNA or gDNA.

This CDR3 spans 15 amino acids. V was cut by 4 bases and J by 3 bases, with 10 bases left in between. Germline values: CDR1 KGHSH, CDR2 LQKENI. Study processing details: Nucleated cell counts were estimated from reference gene primer amplification. Assay: immunoSEQ multiplex PCR; the TCRdb copy retains only in-frame clones and omits some. V and J calls and clone size follow that table, whereas D and trimming were derived from the DNA. The sample lists tens of thousands of clones, 80% occurring once. The V call is TRBV18, the J call TRBJ2-6; maybe TRBD1 (6 bases). The sequenced sample consisted of peripheral blood. The receptor's source is a man between 65 and 85 years old who had recovered from COVID-19. In DNA form, the CDR3 reads TGTGCCAGCTCACGAGGGGGTGATGGGGCCAACGTCCTGACTTTC. This encodes CASSRGGDGANVLTF.